The 3 T cell receptor beta chains in this list originate from one sample, sequenced in a study of T cell repertoires in cytomegalovirus infection. MiXCR was run by TCRdb on the reads, yielding one entry per CDR3 protein. The data hold about 150,000 distinct CDR3 sequences, with less than 25% observed a single time. The sequenced sample was PBMCs. The receptors stem from a human donor in good health (CMV status not recorded). Some clones in this sample may be carry-over from other donors' samples.

This clonotype was observed many times. The chain has TRBV28 and TRBJ1-2; perhaps TRBD1 as D (5 bases). Trimming removed 7 bases from V and 8 bases from J, with 17 bases in between. The CDR3 spans 13 residues. CDR1 MDHEN and CDR2 SYDVKM come from the germline V gene. The CDR3 loop is CASNRAQGFGYTF. CDR3 sequence (DNA): TGTGCCAGCAACAGAGCCCAGGGTTTCGGCTACACCTTC.

The V call is TRBV5-1, the J call TRBJ2-3; TRBD2 is a possible D gene (5 bases). V was cut by 2 bases and J by 2 bases, with 12 bases left in between. Germline V gene sequence: CDR1 SGHRS, CDR2 YFSETQ. The CDR3 sequence is 15 residues long. The CDR3 DNA sequence: TGCGCCAGCAGCTTAAGTCGGGGAGCCACAGATACGCAGTATTTT. It translates to CASSLSRGATDTQYF.

This chain joins TRBV29-1 and TRBJ2-4; 10 bases align to TRBD1. The CDR3 is 15 amino acids. Germline CDR1 and CDR2: SQVTM and ANQGSEA. V dropped 4 bases and J dropped 4; count of bases not matched to a gene: 7. CDR3 in amino acids: CSVVDRGFVKNIQYF. CDR3 DNA sequence: TGCAGCGTTGTGGACAGGGGGTTTGTAAAAAACATTCAGTACTTC.